This passage covers 26 T cell receptor beta chains from one sample sequenced in a study of cytomegalovirus exposure and HLA in healthy donors (dated by TCRdb to 2016 to 2017). The receptor library was made with the immunoSEQ multiplex PCR assay. A mixture of 60 forward primers for TCR Vbeta segments and 13 reverse primers for TCR Jbeta segments was used in the multiplex PCR. Entries here come from immuneACCESS through TCRdb and include only in-frame sequences with V and J called. Some clones fail to appear in such tables; in the studies checked, an unresolved V gene covers under half of the shortfall, and the cause of the remainder is unknown. This sample has about 250,000 clones in its table, and around 90% of those were observed once. 1.7% of the sample goes to the ten largest clones. Material: PBMCs. These receptors were obtained from a girl aged 2 to 10 in good health and CMV-seronegative.

This chain joins TRBV27 and TRBJ1-2; D is uncertain. The germline V gene has CDR1 MNHEY and CDR2 SMNVEV (reference sequence). The CDR3 is made up of 16 amino acids. Trimming removed 0 bases at V and 2 bases at J, with 13 bases between. The CDR3 spells CASSLSWAGINYGYTF. DNA of the CDR3: TGTGCCAGCAGTTTATCGTGGGCGGGGATCAACTATGGCTACACCTTC.

The chain is built from TRBV15 and TRBJ2-1, with TRBD1 identical over 10 bases. Germline-derived CDR1 and CDR2 are LNHNV and YYDKDF (reference sequence). The V and J ends lost 3 bases and 9 bases, in that order; junction bases with no gene match: 11. The CDR3 is 16 residues long. The CDR3 protein is CATSSTGTGVLGEQFF. The CDR3 DNA reads as TGTGCCACCAGCAGTACCGGGACAGGGGTCTTAGGTGAGCAGTTCTTC. The full variable domain, with the rest looked up from reference TRBV15 and TRBJ2-1, is DAMVIQNPRYQVTQFGKPVTLSCSQTLNHNVMYWYQQKSSQAPKLLFHYYDKDFNNEADTPDNFQSRRPNTSFCFLDIRSPGLGDTAMYLCATSSTGTGVLGEQFFGPGTRLTVL.

In its sample, this clone was seen once. The V gene is TRBV19, the J gene TRBJ1-6, with D unclear. The CDR3 covers 15 residues. Trimming removed 5 bases at V and 6 bases at J, with 14 bases between. The germline gives CDR1 LNHDA, CDR2 SQIVND (reference sequence). Here the CDR3 reads CASSPWEMGNSPLHF. The CDR3 DNA is TGTGCCAGTAGTCCCTGGGAGATGGGTAATTCACCCCTCCACTTT.

V usage is TRBV7-5 and J usage is TRBJ1-6; the tabulated D call, TRBD1, remains unverified against the DNA. TRBV7-5 is designated a pseudogene. The CDR3 is 15 residues long. This CDR3 is CARSIATDYRSPLHF. CDR3 DNA: TGTGCCAGAAGCATAGCGACAGATTATCGTTCACCCCTCCACTTT.

The chain employs TRBV29-1 and TRBJ2-7, with 8 bases aligning to TRBD2. Unmatched junction bases numbered 9, after V lost 7 bases and J lost 1 base. Germline assignment: CDR1 SQVTM and CDR2 ANQGSEA. The CDR3 contains 14 residues. The CDR3 reads CSARPGTRSYEQYF. DNA for the CDR3: TGCAGCGCCCGACCCGGGACTAGATCCTACGAGCAGTACTTC.

V gene TRBV4-1 combines with J gene TRBJ2-7; 9 bases are shared with TRBD2. This CDR3 region has 15 residues. Trimming cost V 7 bases and J 2 bases; bases outside gene matches: 9. From germline, CDR1 is MGHRA and CDR2 YSYEKL. The CDR3 sequence is CASTGETSGTYEQYF. CDR3 bases: TGCGCCAGCACTGGAGAGACTAGCGGTACCTACGAGCAGTACTTC.

This clone appeared a single time. V gene TRBV18 combines with J gene TRBJ2-6; D call uncertain. CDR1 is KGHSH and CDR2 is LQKENI in the germline V gene. V shed 2 bases and J shed 1 base, with 9 bases lying between them. The CDR3 length is 16 residues. The CDR3 spells CASSPTLQSGANVLTF. DNA of the CDR3: TGTGCCAGCTCACCAACATTACAATCTGGGGCCAACGTCCTGACTTTC.

The chain has TRBV15 and TRBJ2-3; 8 bases map to TRBD2. V lost 0 bases and J lost 5; bases outside the gene matches: 7. Germline V gene sequence: CDR1 LNHNV, CDR2 YYDKDF (reference sequence). CDR3 length: 16 amino acids. CDR3 residues: CATSRDPSGGQDTQYF. The CDR3 DNA sequence: TGTGCCACCAGCAGAGATCCGAGCGGGGGACAAGATACGCAGTATTTT.

The CDR3 DNA reads TGTGCCAGCAGACTTGGGGATTCGGGACAGGGGGCTTGGGGCTACACCTTC. Its translation: CASRLGDSGQGAWGYTF. This chain uses TRBV7-2 with TRBJ1-2; TRBD1 matches 12 bases. J gave up 8 bases and V 6 bases, and 16 bases lay outside the gene matches. The CDR3 totals 17 residues. The germline gives CDR1 SGHTA, CDR2 FQGNSA.

The chain recombines TRBV5-1 with TRBJ2-1; weak D call: TRBD1 (6 bases). The CDR3 totals 14 residues. In germline, CDR1 is SGHRS, CDR2 YFSETQ. V lost 10 bases and J 8 bases, leaving 22 bases between the germline ends. CDR3 nucleotides: TGCGCCTCCACGGTTCAGGGGAATATCGATGAGCAGTTCTTC. It codes for CASTVQGNIDEQFF.

The chain is built from TRBV7-9 and TRBJ2-3, with 9 bases matching TRBD1. Trimming removed 5 bases from V and 3 bases from J; junction bases left unmatched: 12. This CDR3 is built from 17 residues. Germline V CDR1 and CDR2: SEHNR, FQNEAQ (reference sequence). The CDR3 here is CASSPRTGGKVTDTQYF. The CDR3 DNA follows: TGTGCCAGCAGCCCACGCACAGGGGGCAAGGTGACAGATACGCAGTATTTT.

This clone appeared once. The rearrangement links TRBV2 to TRBJ2-7, with TRBD1 matching over 7 bases. Trimming at V came to 8 bases and at J to 3 bases, leaving 7 bases not matched to a gene. The germline V gene encodes CDR1 SNHLY and CDR2 FYNNEI. The CDR3 covers 13 residues. The CDR3: CASLGQSDYEQYF. CDR3 bases: TGTGCCAGCTTGGGACAGTCGGACTACGAGCAGTACTTC.

This chain links TRBV7-8 with TRBJ2-1; 11 bases match TRBD2. V was clipped by 1 base and J by 3 bases; unmatched bases: 2. This CDR3 has 16 residues. Germline-derived CDR1 and CDR2 are SGHVS and FQNEAQ. CDR3 sequence reads: CASSLGTSGFYNEQFF. The CDR3, as DNA: TGTGCCAGCAGCTTAGGGACTAGCGGGTTCTACAATGAGCAGTTCTTC.

The chain has TRBV30 and TRBJ2-1; TRBD1 matches at 9 bases. The CDR3 has 14 residues. With 5 bases clipped from V and 2 bases from J, the junction kept 4 bases outside the gene matches. Germline V lookup: CDR1 GTSNPN, CDR2 SVGIG (reference sequence). The CDR3 sequence: CAWLTGGPYNEQFF. In nucleotides, the CDR3 is TGTGCCTGGCTGACAGGGGGGCCCTACAATGAGCAGTTCTTC.

The V gene is TRBV28, the J gene TRBJ1-2; D uncertain. Trimming pared 2 bases from V and 4 bases from J, leaving 5 bases between. Germline V gives CDR1 MDHEN, CDR2 SYDVKM. The CDR3 length is 12 residues. This chain's CDR3 is CASSLGPYGYTF. The DNA of the CDR3 is TGTGCCAGCAGTTTAGGCCCCTATGGCTACACCTTC.

V usage is TRBV6-5 and J usage is TRBJ1-5, with 7 bases fitting TRBD1. Germline CDR1 is MNHEY and CDR2 is SVGAGI. V was clipped by 5 bases and J by 2 bases; unmatched bases: 3. There are 14 residues in the CDR3. CDR3 sequence reads: CASSRGTGNQPQHF. As DNA, the CDR3 is TGTGCCAGCAGTCGAGGGACAGGCAATCAGCCCCAGCATTTT.

The rearrangement links TRBV2 to TRBJ2-2, with TRBD2 as a possible D gene (6 bases). Germline assignment: CDR1 SNHLY and CDR2 FYNNEI. V lost 4 bases, J lost 4 bases, and 13 bases lay in between. CDR3 size: 15 residues. The DNA of the CDR3 is TGTGCCAGCAGTGGGCCTACTAGCTCCACCGGGGAGCTGTTTTTT. Translated, it gives CASSGPTSSTGELFF.

As concerns this clone: Compared with germline, one end of the junction differs, possibly owing to a read error. This chain joins TRBV7-7 and TRBJ2-3, with 7 bases identical to TRBD1. The germline CDR1 and CDR2 sequences are SSHAT and FNYEAQ (reference sequence). The CDR3 has 13 residues. The DNA for the CDR3 is TGTGCTAGCAGCCAAGCAGGGGGAGATACGCAGTATTTT. Its protein product is CASSQAGGDTQYF. The full variable domain, with the rest looked up from reference TRBV7-7 and TRBJ2-3, is GAGVSQSPRYKVTKRGQDVTLRCDPISSHATLYWYQQALGQGPEFLTYFNYEAQPDKSGLPSDRFSAERPEGSISTLTIQRTEQRDSAMYRCASSQAGGDTQYFGPGTRLTVL.

This clone was seen just once. This chain uses TRBV2 with TRBJ2-7; D unresolved. This CDR3 region has 16 residues. Germline CDR1 reads SNHLY; CDR2 reads FYNNEI. Trimming shortened V by 0 bases and J by 3 bases, and 15 bases separated the two germline ends. CDR3 DNA sequence: TGTGCCAGCAGTGAAGCGCCCGCGGCCGCGGTCTACGAGCAGTACTTC. Residues: CASSEAPAAAVYEQYF.

The chain uses TRBV5-6 and TRBJ2-2; no firm D call. The germline V gene has CDR1 SGHDT and CDR2 YYEEEE. The ends were cut back, 2 bases at V and 5 bases at J, with 10 bases in the middle. The CDR3 has 14 amino acids. Here the CDR3 DNA reads TGTGCCAGCAGCTTCGGAGATCTGACCGGGGAGCTGTTTTTT. Its translation: CASSFGDLTGELFF.

The chain employs TRBV14 and TRBJ2-2; perhaps TRBD1 as D (5 bases). Germline assignment: CDR1 SGHDN and CDR2 FVKESK. The germline V and J ends were trimmed by 4 bases and 4 bases, with 13 bases remaining between them. The CDR3 has 15 amino acids. The CDR3 region has the DNA TGTGCCAGCAGCCTTCGAGTGGGGCGCACCGGGGAGCTGTTTTTT. Its translation: CASSLRVGRTGELFF. Filled out from reference TRBV14 and TRBJ2-2, the complete variable domain reads EAGVTQFPSHSVIEKGQTVTLRCDPISGHDNLYWYRRVMGKEIKFLLHFVKESKQDESGMPNNRFLAERTGGTYSTLKVQPAELEDSGVYFCASSLRVGRTGELFFGEGSRLTVL.

The chain joins TRBV11-2 to TRBJ2-7; the D gene is possibly TRBD2 (6 bases). Germline values: CDR1 SGHAT, CDR2 FQNNGV. The CDR3 consists of 13 residues. Trimming took off 5 bases at V and 7 bases at J, with 15 bases between the two ends. The DNA for the CDR3 is TGTGCCAGCAGCCACTACGAGGGGAGGGAGCAGTACTTC. It is translated as CASSHYEGREQYF.

The rearrangement links TRBV7-6 to TRBJ2-5; D unresolved. Trimming left V 2 bases short and J 7 bases short, with 5 bases between. This CDR3 is 11 amino acids long. Germline V lookup: CDR1 SGHVS, CDR2 FNYEAQ. This CDR3 reads CASSLSGTQYF. In nucleotides, the CDR3 is TGTGCCAGCAGCTTATCGGGGACCCAGTACTTC.

The chain employs TRBV28 and TRBJ2-7; TRBD1 is a possible D gene (6 bases). Trimming took off 7 bases at V and 3 bases at J, with 22 bases between the two ends. The CDR3 is made up of 16 amino acids. Germline CDR1 MDHEN, CDR2 SYDVKM. The CDR3 sequence is CASNMDRTNNNYEQYF. The CDR3 nucleotides read TGTGCCAGCAACATGGACAGAACCAATAATAACTACGAGCAGTACTTC.

This clone was recorded once. This chain links TRBV2 with TRBJ2-1; TRBD1 matches 8 bases. Looked up from germline, CDR1 is SNHLY and CDR2 is FYNNEI. This CDR3 spans 14 amino acids. Germline trimming cut 8 bases from V and 9 bases from J; bases unmatched to any gene: 12. The CDR3 region has the DNA TGTGCCAGCCTAGACAGGGGTGTTGTAGGTGAGCAGTTCTTC. Protein product: CASLDRGVVGEQFF.

The genes are TRBV6-5 and TRBJ1-2, with D perhaps TRBD1 (5 bases). The CDR3 sequence is 13 residues long. Germline values: CDR1 MNHEY, CDR2 SVGAGI. Trimming cost V 2 bases and J 4 bases, with 8 bases left between them. The CDR3 region has the DNA TGTGCCAGCAGTTACGTCGACAGCTATGGCTACACCTTC. It encodes CASSYVDSYGYTF.